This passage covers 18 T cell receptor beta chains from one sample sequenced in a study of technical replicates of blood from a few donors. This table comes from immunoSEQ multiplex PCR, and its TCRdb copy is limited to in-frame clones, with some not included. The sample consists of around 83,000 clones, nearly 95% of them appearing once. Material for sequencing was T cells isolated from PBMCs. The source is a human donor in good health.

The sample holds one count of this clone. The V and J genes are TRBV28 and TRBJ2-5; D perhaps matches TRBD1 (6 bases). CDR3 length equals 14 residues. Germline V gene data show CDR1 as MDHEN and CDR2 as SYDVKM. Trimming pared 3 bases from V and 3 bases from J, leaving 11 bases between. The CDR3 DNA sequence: TGTGCCAGCAGTTTCTTACAGGGAAAAGAGACCCAGTACTTC. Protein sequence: CASSFLQGKETQYF.

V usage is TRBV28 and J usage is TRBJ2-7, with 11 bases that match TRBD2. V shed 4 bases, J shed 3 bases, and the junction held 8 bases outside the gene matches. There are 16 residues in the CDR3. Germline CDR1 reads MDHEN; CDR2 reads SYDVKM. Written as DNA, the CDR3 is TGTGCCAGCAGTTCAGTACTAGCGGGGGTTCACTACGAGCAGTACTTC. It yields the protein CASSSVLAGVHYEQYF.

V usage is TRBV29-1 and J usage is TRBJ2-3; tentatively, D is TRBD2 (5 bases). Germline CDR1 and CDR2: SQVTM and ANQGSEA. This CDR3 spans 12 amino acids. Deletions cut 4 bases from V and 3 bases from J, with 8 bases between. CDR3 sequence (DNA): TGCAGCGTTGTACGCGGGACAGATACGCAGTATTTT. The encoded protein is CSVVRGTDTQYF.

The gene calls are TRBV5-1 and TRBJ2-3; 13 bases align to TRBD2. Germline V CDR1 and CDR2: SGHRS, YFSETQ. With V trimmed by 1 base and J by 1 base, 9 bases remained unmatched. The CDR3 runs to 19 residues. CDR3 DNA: TGCGCCAGCAGCTTGATTACTAGCGGGAGGGGAGGAGGCACAGATACGCAGTATTTT. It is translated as CASSLITSGRGGGTDTQYF.

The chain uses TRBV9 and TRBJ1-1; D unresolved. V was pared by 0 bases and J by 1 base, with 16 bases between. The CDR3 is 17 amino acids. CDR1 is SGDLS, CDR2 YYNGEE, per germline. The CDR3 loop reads CASSVGWELRTNTEAFF. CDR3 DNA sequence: TGTGCCAGCAGCGTAGGGTGGGAGCTGCGAACGAACACTGAAGCTTTCTTT. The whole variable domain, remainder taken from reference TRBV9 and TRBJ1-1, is DSGVTQTPKHLITATGQRVTLRCSPRSGDLSVYWYQQSLDQGLQFLIQYYNGEERAKGNILERFSAQQFPDLHSELNLSSLELGDSALYFCASSVGWELRTNTEAFFGQGTRLTVV.

The CDR3 DNA follows: TGTGCCAGCAGTTACTTCGTCAGGACTAGCAAAGAGACCCAGTACTTC. This sequence encodes CASSYFVRTSKETQYF. J is TRBJ2-5 and V is TRBV6-5, with 8 bases matching TRBD2. The J segment lost 3 bases and the V segment lost 1 base, leaving 7 bases of the junction unmatched. Germline V lookup: CDR1 MNHEY, CDR2 SVGAGI. The CDR3 runs to 16 residues.

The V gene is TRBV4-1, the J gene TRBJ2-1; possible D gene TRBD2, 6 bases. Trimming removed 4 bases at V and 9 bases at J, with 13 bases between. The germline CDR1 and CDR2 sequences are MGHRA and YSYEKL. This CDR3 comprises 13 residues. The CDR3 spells CASSLSRGIEQFF. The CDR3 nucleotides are TGCGCCAGCAGCCTCTCTCGGGGGATTGAGCAGTTCTTC.

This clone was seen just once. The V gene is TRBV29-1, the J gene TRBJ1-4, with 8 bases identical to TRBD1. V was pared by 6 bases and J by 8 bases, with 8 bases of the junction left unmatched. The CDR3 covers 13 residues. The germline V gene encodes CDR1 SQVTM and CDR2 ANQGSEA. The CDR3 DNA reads TGCAGCGTCATGACAGGGGAGGAGGAAAAACTGTTTTTT. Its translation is CSVMTGEEEKLFF.

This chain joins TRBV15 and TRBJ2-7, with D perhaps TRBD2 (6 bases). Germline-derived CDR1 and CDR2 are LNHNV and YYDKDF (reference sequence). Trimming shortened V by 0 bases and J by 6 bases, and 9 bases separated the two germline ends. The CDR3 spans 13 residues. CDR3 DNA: TGTGCCACCAGCAGAGAGGGGGAGGCCGAGCAGTACTTC. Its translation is CATSREGEAEQYF.

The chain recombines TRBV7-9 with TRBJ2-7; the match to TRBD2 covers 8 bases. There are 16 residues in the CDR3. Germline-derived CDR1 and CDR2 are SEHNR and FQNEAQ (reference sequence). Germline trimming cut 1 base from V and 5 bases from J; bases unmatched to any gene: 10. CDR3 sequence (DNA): TGTGCCAGCAGCTTAGAAGCGGGAGTGTGGGGCCACGAGCAGTACTTC. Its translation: CASSLEAGVWGHEQYF.

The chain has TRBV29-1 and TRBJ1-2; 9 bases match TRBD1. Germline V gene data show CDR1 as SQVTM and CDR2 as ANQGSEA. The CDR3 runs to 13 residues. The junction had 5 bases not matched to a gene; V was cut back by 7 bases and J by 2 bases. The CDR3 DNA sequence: TGCAGCGCCACACAGGGGGCGAACTATGGCTACACCTTC. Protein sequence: CSATQGANYGYTF.

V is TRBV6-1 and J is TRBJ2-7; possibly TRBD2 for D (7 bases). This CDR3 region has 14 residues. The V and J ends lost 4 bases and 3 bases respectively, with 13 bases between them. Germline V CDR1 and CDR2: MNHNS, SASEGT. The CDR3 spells CASSGGGANYEQYF. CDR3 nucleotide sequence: TGTGCCAGCAGTGGAGGGGGGGCCAACTACGAGCAGTACTTC.

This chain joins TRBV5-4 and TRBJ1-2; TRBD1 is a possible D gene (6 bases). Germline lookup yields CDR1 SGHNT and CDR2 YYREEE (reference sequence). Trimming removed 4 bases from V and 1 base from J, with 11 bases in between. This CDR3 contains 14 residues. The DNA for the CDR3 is TGTGCCAGCAGCCCGGACAGCCTTAACTATGGCTACACCTTC. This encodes CASSPDSLNYGYTF. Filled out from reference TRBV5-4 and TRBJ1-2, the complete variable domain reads ETGVTQSPTHLIKTRGQQVTLRCSSQSGHNTVSWYQQALGQGPQFIFQYYREEENGRGNFPPRFSGLQFPNYSSELNVNALELDDSALYLCASSPDSLNYGYTFGSGTRLTVV.

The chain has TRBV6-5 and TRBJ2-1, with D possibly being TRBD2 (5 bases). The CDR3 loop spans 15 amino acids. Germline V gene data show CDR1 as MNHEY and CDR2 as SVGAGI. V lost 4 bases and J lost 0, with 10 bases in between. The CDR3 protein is CASSSGLSSYNEQFF. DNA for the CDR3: TGTGCCAGCAGTTCCGGACTGAGCTCCTACAATGAGCAGTTCTTC.

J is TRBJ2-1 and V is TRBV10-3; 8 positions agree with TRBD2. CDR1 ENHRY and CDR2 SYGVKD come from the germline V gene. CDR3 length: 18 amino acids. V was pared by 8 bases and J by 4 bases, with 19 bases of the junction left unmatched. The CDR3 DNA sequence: TGTGCCATCGGGGGCTTAGAGGGTAGCGGGAATATGTACAATGAGCAGTTCTTC. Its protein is CAIGGLEGSGNMYNEQFF.

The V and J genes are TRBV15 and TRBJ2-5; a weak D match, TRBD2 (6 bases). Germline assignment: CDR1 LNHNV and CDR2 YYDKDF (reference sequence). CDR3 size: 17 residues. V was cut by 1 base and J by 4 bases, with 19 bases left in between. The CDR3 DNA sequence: TGTGCCACCAGCAGAGTAGACGGAGGGGTTGCTCGAGAGACCCAGTACTTC. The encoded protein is CATSRVDGGVARETQYF.

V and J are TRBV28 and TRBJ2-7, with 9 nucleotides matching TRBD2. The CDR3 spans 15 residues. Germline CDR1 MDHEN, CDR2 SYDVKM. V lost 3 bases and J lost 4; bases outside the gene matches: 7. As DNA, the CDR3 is TGTGCCAGCAGTTTCCCCGGGACTAGCACATACGAGCAGTACTTC. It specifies CASSFPGTSTYEQYF.

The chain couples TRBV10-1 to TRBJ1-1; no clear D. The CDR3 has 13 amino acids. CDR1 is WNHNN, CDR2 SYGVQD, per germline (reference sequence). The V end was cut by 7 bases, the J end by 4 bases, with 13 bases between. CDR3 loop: CASKMEGFTEAFF. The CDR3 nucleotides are TGCGCCAGCAAGATGGAGGGATTCACTGAAGCTTTCTTT.